This note documents a single T cell receptor beta chain sequence. Antigen unknown. The data were taken from a study of Ad26.COV2.S vaccination and SARS-CoV-2 variants. Study-wide points: After vaccination, substantial breadth of spike-specific CD8+ and CD4+ responses was reported.

Treatment indicated: around 19 received Ad26.COV2.S at low or high dose, single or two shots; roughly 5 received placebo; per-sample allocation not given. The study sampled participants on day 63 after the first vaccine or placebo injection. An Ad26 vector carrying the Wuhan-strain SARS-CoV-2 spike served as the vaccine. V was pared by 3 bases and J by 5 bases, with 9 bases between. The length of the CDR3 is 13 residues. CDR1 and CDR2 from the germline V gene are KGHDR and SFDVKD. Repertoires were generated with immunoSEQ multiplex PCR, while TCRdb's copy carries only in-frame clones and drops some. The top ten clones hold 3.5% of a sample with 350,000 to 400,000 clones, about nine tenths of them seen once.

This chain links TRBV24-1 with TRBJ2-5, with D possibly TRBD1 on 5 matching bases. The sequencing used peripheral blood, collected in a trial of Ad26.COV2.S vaccine versus placebo. This receptor was identified in a person between 18 and 59 years old who received the Ad26.COV2.S COVID-19 vaccine or a placebo. The CDR3 DNA follows: TGTGCCACCAGTGATGACAGTAAGGAGACCCAGTACTTC. Its translation: CATSDDSKETQYF.